The clone carrying this T cell receptor beta chain was detected only once. No antigen is known for it. The assay was immunoSEQ multiplex PCR, and TCRdb's table has in-frame clones only and misses some. The sample lists about 45,000 clones; around four fifths were seen once. The CDR3 is made up of 16 amino acids. V gave up 3 bases and J gave up 0 bases, with 12 bases separating them. Looked up from germline, CDR1 is MNHEY and CDR2 is SMNVEV (reference sequence). The sample is drawn from a study of T cell responses to AZD1222 COVID-19 vaccine. The study's findings and limits: Most donors were white British and more were female, and clonal diversity was possibly underestimated. Researchers took repertoire samples only after the peak T cell response had come. Baseline seropositives among AZD1222 recipients totaled only 5 to 7.

This TCR was sampled from an adult who received the AZD1222 COVID-19 vaccine. The sequenced sample was peripheral blood, obtained 28 days after the second AZD1222 dose. The chain links TRBV27 to TRBJ1-5, with TRBD1 as a possible D gene (6 bases). DNA for the CDR3: TGTGCCAGCAGTTTTTGGGGGGGGGCTAGCAATCAGCCCCAGCATTTT. This sequence encodes CASSFWGGASNQPQHF.